The 26 T cell receptor beta chains reported below all come from one sample, sequenced in a study of T cells in Graves' hyperthyroidism and ophthalmopathy. Researchers amplified the TCR beta CDR3 regions from RNA transcripts. TCR CDR3 underwent first-round RT-PCR with the HTBI primer set. MiXCR was run by TCRdb on the multiplex PCR reads, yielding one entry per CDR3 protein. The data hold hundreds of thousands of distinct CDR3 sequences, with 15% to 18% observed a single time. Sequencing was done on a sample of blood. The receptor set was obtained from a woman between 18 and 30 years old with Graves' hyperthyroidism that later progressed to Graves' ophthalmopathy.

Ten or more counts support this clonotype. J is TRBJ1-5 and V is TRBV6-1; TRBD1 agrees at 8 bases. The CDR3 loop spans 14 amino acids. Germline V gene lookup returns CDR1 MNHNS and CDR2 SASEGT. J gave up 6 bases and V 10 bases, and 11 bases lay outside the gene matches. CDR3 loop: CATRRTGKGQPQHF. The CDR3 DNA reads as TGTGCCACCCGAAGGACAGGGAAAGGTCAGCCCCAGCATTTT.

Many counts were recorded for this clonotype. The V gene is TRBV12-3 or TRBV12-4, the J gene TRBJ1-1; the D is unclear. Trimming removed 6 bases from V and 6 bases from J, with 14 bases in between. This CDR3 has 13 residues. The chain's CDR3 is CASSPSRSAEAFF. In DNA form, the CDR3 reads TGTGCCAGCAGCCCCAGTAGGTCTGCTGAAGCTTTCTTT.

The chain combines TRBV6-1 with TRBJ2-7; TRBD2 matches at 13 bases. CDR3 length equals 18 residues. Losses at the gene ends were 5 bases for V and 5 bases for J; bases not matched to a gene: 15. The germline gives CDR1 MNHNS, CDR2 SASEGT. CDR3 sequence (DNA): TGTGCCAGCAGTTATTTAATCAGGACTAGCGGGAGTAGGGACGAGCAGTACTTC. Translated: CASSYLIRTSGSRDEQYF.

This clonotype was detected only a few times. The rearrangement links TRBV6-1 to TRBJ2-7; a weak D match, TRBD1 (5 bases). The ends were cut back, 6 bases at V and 6 bases at J, with 18 bases in the middle. The CDR3 runs 14 residues. The germline gives CDR1 MNHNS, CDR2 SASEGT. CDR3 coding DNA: TGTGCCAGCAGCCCAGGGCTTGTTGCCCTCGAGCAGTACTTC. Translated: CASSPGLVALEQYF.

In its sample, this clonotype was seen many times. The chain uses TRBV3-1 and TRBJ2-4, with 12 nucleotides matching TRBD2. CDR3 size: 17 residues. Per the germline V gene, CDR1 is LGHDT and CDR2 is YNNKEL (reference sequence). Germline trimming cut 0 bases from V and 5 bases from J; bases unmatched to any gene: 5. The CDR3 loop reads CASSQETSGRYENIQYF. In DNA form, the CDR3 reads TGTGCCAGCAGCCAAGAGACTAGCGGGAGATACGAAAACATTCAGTACTTC.

The chain links TRBV18 to TRBJ2-2; D is unresolved. V was shortened by 3 bases and J by 7 bases, with 6 bases between the two germline ends. The germline CDR1 and CDR2 sequences are KGHSH and LQKENI. The CDR3 spans 12 residues. The CDR3 nucleotides read TGTGCCAGCTCACCCCCCCGCGGGGAGCTGTTTTTT. Its translation is CASSPPRGELFF.

Many counts were recorded for this clonotype. The V gene is TRBV27, the J gene TRBJ2-5; 8 bases agree with TRBD2. The V and J ends lost 3 bases and 1 base, in that order; junction bases with no gene match: 10. CDR3 size: 17 residues. Germline lookup yields CDR1 MNHEY and CDR2 SMNVEV (reference sequence). CDR3 region: CASSLYPFREGQETQYF. CDR3 nucleotides: TGTGCCAGCAGTTTGTATCCTTTTCGGGAGGGCCAAGAGACCCAGTACTTC.

The rearrangement links TRBV7-9 to TRBJ2-1; D may be TRBD1 or TRBD2 (5 bases each). Germline V lookup: CDR1 SEHNR, CDR2 FQNEAQ (reference sequence). The CDR3 runs 16 residues. Trimming removed 2 bases at V and 8 bases at J, with 19 bases between. The CDR3 DNA is TGTGCCAGCAGCTTAAGGATCGGACTTGTGGGGGATGAGCAGTTCTTC. Translated, it gives CASSLRIGLVGDEQFF.

This clonotype was seen more than once but under ten times. CDR3 sequence: CASSELGVSGANVLTF. The CDR3 DNA reads TGTGCCAGCAGTGAACTAGGGGTCTCTGGGGCCAACGTCCTGACTTTC. This rearrangement joins TRBV6-1 to TRBJ2-6; D is possibly TRBD1 (5 bases). Trimming removed 2 bases from V and 0 bases from J, with 8 bases in between. This CDR3 comprises 16 residues. Germline CDR1 MNHNS, CDR2 SASEGT.

The CDR3 protein is CSAREAGGGLWSQPQHF. The CDR3 coding sequence is TGCAGTGCTAGAGAAGCAGGGGGAGGGTTATGGAGTCAGCCCCAGCATTTT. V usage is TRBV20-1 and J usage is TRBJ1-5; 7 bases match TRBD1. V lost 0 bases, J lost 6 bases, and 14 bases stayed unmatched. CDR1 and CDR2 (germline): DFQATT, SNEGSKA (reference sequence). The CDR3 length is 17 residues.

This clonotype was picked up many times. V is TRBV29-1 and J is TRBJ2-3, with D hard to call. With 0 bases removed from V and 3 bases from J, the gap between germline ends came to 4 bases. Germline assignment: CDR1 SQVTM and CDR2 ANQGSEA. The length of the CDR3 is 12 residues. The CDR3 sequence is CSVEDGTDTQYF. In nucleotides, the CDR3 is TGCAGCGTTGAAGATGGTACAGATACGCAGTATTTT.

At least ten counts were recorded for this clonotype. This chain uses TRBV6-1 with TRBJ1-3; D call uncertain. V was pared by 5 bases and J by 2 bases, with 13 bases between. CDR1 and CDR2 (germline): MNHNS, SASEGT. The CDR3 length is 15 residues. The CDR3 loop is CASSSEARAGNTIYF. The CDR3 coding sequence is TGTGCCAGCAGTTCGGAAGCTCGAGCTGGAAACACCATATATTTT.

The V and J genes are TRBV28 and TRBJ1-1; 9 bases align to TRBD1. Germline-derived CDR1 and CDR2 are MDHEN and SYDVKM. This CDR3 region has 13 residues. V lost 6 bases and J lost 8; bases outside the gene matches: 7. CDR3 nucleotides: TGTGCCAGCAGCCATGGGACAGGGAGAGAAGCTTTCTTT. Its protein is CASSHGTGREAFF.

This rearrangement joins TRBV10-3 to TRBJ1-2; 8 bases align to TRBD1. The junction had 8 bases not matched to a gene; V was cut back by 9 bases and J by 5 bases. The CDR3 runs to 13 residues. Per the germline V gene, CDR1 is ENHRY and CDR2 is SYGVKD. CDR3 sequence reads: CAIQGDSSYGYTF. The CDR3 DNA reads TGTGCCATACAGGGGGACAGTAGTTATGGCTACACCTTC.

This clonotype was found a few times. The V call is TRBV12-3 or TRBV12-4, the J call TRBJ2-7, with TRBD2 as a possible D gene (5 bases). The CDR3 covers 14 residues. V was clipped by 5 bases and J by 6 bases, with 17 bases between them. The CDR3 sequence is CASSKGSARGEQYF. CDR3 in DNA: TGTGCCAGCAGTAAAGGGTCAGCCCGGGGCGAGCAGTACTTC.

This clonotype was found many times. V gene TRBV20-1 combines with J gene TRBJ2-7; D is ambiguous. CDR3 size: 12 residues. The germline gives CDR1 DFQATT, CDR2 SNEGSKA (reference sequence). Between the trimmed V and J ends, which lost 3 bases and 7 bases, there was a span of 13 bases. The CDR3 is CSASSSHGEQYF. The CDR3 DNA reads TGCAGTGCTAGCAGTTCCCATGGAGAGCAGTACTTC.

This clonotype was detected only a few times. V usage is TRBV4-2 and J usage is TRBJ2-3; TRBD1 or TRBD2 may be the D gene (5 bases each). V was pared by 2 bases and J by 5 bases, with 20 bases between. This CDR3 contains 17 residues. Germline V CDR1 and CDR2: LGHNA, YNFKEQ. CDR3 sequence (DNA): TGTGCCAGCAGCCAACTAGTTGACATCGCTGGGGGAGATACGCAGTATTTT. It encodes CASSQLVDIAGGDTQYF.

In its sample, this clonotype was seen a few times. The chain couples TRBV28 to TRBJ1-1; no clear D gene. Trimming took off 3 bases at V and 4 bases at J, with 12 bases between the two ends. The CDR3 length is 14 residues. Germline V gene sequence: CDR1 MDHEN, CDR2 SYDVKM. The chain's CDR3 is CASSLVRKGTEAFF. The DNA for the CDR3 is TGTGCCAGCAGTTTGGTCCGAAAGGGCACTGAAGCTTTCTTT.

The V gene is TRBV5-6, the J gene TRBJ1-5, with no clear D. Trimming took off 4 bases at V and 6 bases at J, with 11 bases between the two ends. The CDR3 has 13 residues. Germline V lookup: CDR1 SGHDT, CDR2 YYEEEE. CDR3 in DNA: TGTGCCAGCAGCCCGCAACGGGGTCAGCCCCAGCATTTT. As protein: CASSPQRGQPQHF.

This clonotype was counted between two and nine times. The J gene is TRBJ2-1, the V gene TRBV9; D possibly corresponds to TRBD1 (6 bases). The ends were cut back, 1 base at V and 2 bases at J, with 13 bases in the middle. From germline, CDR1 is SGDLS and CDR2 YYNGEE. The length of the CDR3 is 16 residues. The CDR3 here is CASSVQGSTTYNEQFF. The CDR3 coding sequence is TGTGCCAGCAGCGTACAGGGGTCGACCACCTACAATGAGCAGTTCTTC.

The chain carries TRBV20-1 and TRBJ1-6; tentatively, D is TRBD1 (6 bases). V lost 6 bases and J 7 bases, leaving 16 bases between the germline ends. Germline CDR1 reads DFQATT; CDR2 reads SNEGSKA (reference sequence). The CDR3 has 14 residues. The CDR3 nucleotides are TGCAGTGCAATTACCGGGACAAGGAATTCACCCCTCCACTTT. It specifies CSAITGTRNSPLHF.

This clonotype was seen at least ten times. V is TRBV28 and J is TRBJ2-5, with a weak D call TRBD2 (6 bases). The V gene's germline CDR1 is MDHEN and CDR2 SYDVKM. V gave up 1 base and J gave up 3 bases, with 9 bases separating them. This CDR3 is 14 amino acids long. The CDR3 spells CASSLSGGKETQYF. The CDR3 DNA reads TGTGCCAGCAGTTTATCGGGCGGGAAAGAGACCCAGTACTTC.

The chain carries TRBV20-1 and TRBJ2-7; TRBD2 agrees at 10 bases. Losses at the gene ends were 0 bases for V and 2 bases for J; bases not matched to a gene: 4. CDR1 and CDR2 from the germline V gene are DFQATT and SNEGSKA (reference sequence). This CDR3 spans 15 amino acids. The CDR3: CSARDQREGTYEQYF. The CDR3 DNA is TGCAGTGCTAGAGATCAGCGGGAGGGCACCTACGAGCAGTACTTC.

This clonotype was seen a few times. This chain links TRBV28 with TRBJ1-2; the D gene is possibly TRBD1 (6 bases). There are 15 residues in the CDR3. Deletions cut 3 bases from V and 8 bases from J, with 19 bases between. The germline V gene encodes CDR1 MDHEN and CDR2 SYDVKM. The chain's CDR3 is CASSFGGGASRGYTF. The CDR3 DNA is TGTGCCAGCAGTTTCGGCGGGGGGGCCAGTAGGGGCTACACCTTC.

Remarks on this clonotype: Being one base from a much bigger clone, this may be a read error. The chain has TRBV20-1 and TRBJ2-2; TRBD2 matches at 7 bases. There are 13 residues in the CDR3. CDR1 DFQATT and CDR2 SNEGSKA come from the germline V gene (reference sequence). The CDR3 region is CSARGGSTGGLFF. The CDR3 DNA follows: TGCAGTGCTAGGGGCGGGAGTACCGGGGGGCTGTTTTTT.

This clonotype appeared a few times. A much bigger clone sits one base away, suggesting this may be a read error. This chain links TRBV28 with TRBJ1-2, with TRBD1 matching over 8 bases. Germline values: CDR1 MDHEN, CDR2 SYDVKM. CDR3 length: 16 residues. V dropped 5 bases and J dropped 4; count of bases not matched to a gene: 12. The CDR3 DNA reads TGTGCCAGCAGTACAGGGGGTCCACCGAACCCCTATGGCTACACCTTC. This gives the protein CASSTGGPPNPYGYTF.